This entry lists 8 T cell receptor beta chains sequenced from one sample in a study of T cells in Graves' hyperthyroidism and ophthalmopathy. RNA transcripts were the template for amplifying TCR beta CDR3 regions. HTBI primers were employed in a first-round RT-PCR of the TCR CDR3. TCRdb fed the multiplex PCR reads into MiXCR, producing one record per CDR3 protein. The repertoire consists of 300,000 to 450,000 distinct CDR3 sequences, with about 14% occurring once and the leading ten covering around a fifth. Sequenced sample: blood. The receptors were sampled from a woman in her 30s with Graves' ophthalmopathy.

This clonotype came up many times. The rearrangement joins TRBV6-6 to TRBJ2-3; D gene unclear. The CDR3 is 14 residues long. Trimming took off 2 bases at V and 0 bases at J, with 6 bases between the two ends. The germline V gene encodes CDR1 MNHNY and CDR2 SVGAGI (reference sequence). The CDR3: CASSYDISTDTQYF. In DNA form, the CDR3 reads TGTGCCAGCAGTTACGACATTAGCACAGATACGCAGTATTTT.

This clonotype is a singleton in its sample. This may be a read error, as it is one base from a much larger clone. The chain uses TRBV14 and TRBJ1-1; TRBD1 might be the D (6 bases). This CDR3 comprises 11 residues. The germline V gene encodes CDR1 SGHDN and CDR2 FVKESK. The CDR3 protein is CASSRTAFTSF. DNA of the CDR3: TGTGCCAGCAGCCGGACAGCATTTACTTCCTTT.

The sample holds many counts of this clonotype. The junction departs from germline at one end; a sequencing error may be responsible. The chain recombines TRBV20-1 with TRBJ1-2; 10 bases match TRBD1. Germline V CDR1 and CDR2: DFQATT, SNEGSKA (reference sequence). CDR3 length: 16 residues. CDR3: CSARGTGANGLYGYTF. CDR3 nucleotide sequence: TGCAGTGCCAGAGGGACAGGGGCAAACGGGTTATATGGCTACACCTTC.

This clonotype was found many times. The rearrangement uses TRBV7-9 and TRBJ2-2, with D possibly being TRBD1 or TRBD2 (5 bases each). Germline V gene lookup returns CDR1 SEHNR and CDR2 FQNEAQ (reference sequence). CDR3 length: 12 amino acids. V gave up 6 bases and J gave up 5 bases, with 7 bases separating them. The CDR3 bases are TGTGCCAGCAGGAGGGGAACCGGGGAGCTGTTTTTT. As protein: CASRRGTGELFF.

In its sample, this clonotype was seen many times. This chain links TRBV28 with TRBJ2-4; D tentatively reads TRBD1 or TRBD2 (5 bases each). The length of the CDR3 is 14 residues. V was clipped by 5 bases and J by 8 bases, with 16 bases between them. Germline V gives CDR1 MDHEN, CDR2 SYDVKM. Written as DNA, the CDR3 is TGTGCCAGCAGTCCAGGGACGGCAAATGACATTCAGTACTTC. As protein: CASSPGTANDIQYF.

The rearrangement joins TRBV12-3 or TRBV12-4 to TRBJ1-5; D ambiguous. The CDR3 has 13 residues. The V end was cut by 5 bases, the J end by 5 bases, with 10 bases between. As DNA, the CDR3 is TGTGCCAGCAGTCCCGCCCCGCATCAGCCCCAGCATTTT. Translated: CASSPAPHQPQHF.

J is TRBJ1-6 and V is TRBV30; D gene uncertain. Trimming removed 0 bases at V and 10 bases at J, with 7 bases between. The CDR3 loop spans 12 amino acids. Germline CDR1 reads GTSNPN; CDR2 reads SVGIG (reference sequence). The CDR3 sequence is CAWSVQSSPLHF. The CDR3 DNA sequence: TGTGCCTGGAGTGTACAAAGCTCACCCCTCCACTTT.

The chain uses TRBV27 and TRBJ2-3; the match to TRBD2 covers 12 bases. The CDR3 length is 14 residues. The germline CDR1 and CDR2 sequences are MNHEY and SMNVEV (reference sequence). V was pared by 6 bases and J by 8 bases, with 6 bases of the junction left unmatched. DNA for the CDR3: TGTGCCAGCAGGTTGACTAGCGGGGGCTTTACGCAGTATTTT. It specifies CASRLTSGGFTQYF.